The sequence of this T cell receptor beta chain was determined in a study of blood T cell repertoires in COVID-19 (dated by TCRdb to the early 2020s). With respect to the entire study: Samples covering the acute and convalescent phases of COVID-19 were provided by collaborators in the United States, Italy and Spain. The prospective study material was composed of cDNA or gDNA derived from T cells, B-cell-depleted T cells, or PBMCs. A freely available public database, intended as a resource for researchers studying the immune response to SARS-CoV-2, is where the repertoires were released. Subjects who had been exposed to COVID-19, were actively infected with it, or had recovered from it provided the deeply sampled blood TCRbeta repertoires that made up the dataset. Samples were obtained from the ongoing ImmuneRACE study (first 160 participants) and from 1,254 subjects provided by 6 global collaborators. Where available, HLA class I and class II types were taken from metadata supplied by the sample provider and were not determined by assay-based typing. The sample metadata nearly always contained a de-identified subject ID, COVID-19 status, age in years and sex. What the work shows at the level of the full study, not this receptor alone: Clinical and demographic metadata were provided uncurated, with the amount varying by source and participant.

The immunoSEQ Assay, a bias-controlled multiplex PCR, was used to amplify TCRbeta CDR3 regions from genomic DNA. From the authors' description of their analysis: The number of nucleated cells in each sample was estimated from the amplification of reference gene primers within the assay. To quantify the absolute abundance of each unique TCRbeta CDR3 rearrangement, sequence reads were collapsed and filtered. Productive Simpson clonality was computed per sample as the square root of Simpson's diversity index over productive rearrangements. Held by TCRdb, this immuneACCESS table contains in-frame sequences only and omits some clones. Under half of the omission traces to an unresolved V gene where checked; the cause of the rest is unknown. V, J and clone size were drawn from that table, and D and trimming were deduced from the DNA. In all, the sample holds over 200,000 clones, and approximately 85% of those were seen once. The ten largest make up around 0.67% of the sample.

The CDR3 sequence holds 14 residues, the cysteine and phenylalanine included. Solely the CDR3 DNA is kept, with 42 bases framed from the first base. As encoded in the germline V gene, CDR1 is MNHEY while CDR2 is SVGAGI. The V end loses 5 bases and the J end loses 4 bases, and a stretch of 14 bases separates them. The collaborating institutions used their own protocols to collect whole blood in K2EDTA tubes. For TCRbeta analysis, collaborators shipped samples as frozen whole blood, isolated PBMCs, or DNA extracted from either of those sample types. As concerns this clone: The antigen this receptor binds is unknown. Base qualities are not at hand, and no much larger clone is one base apart.

The receptor chain draws on TRBV6-5 and TRBJ1-2; the best D guess is TRBD1, with 5 bases matching. The source is a human donor in a cohort sampled during active COVID-19. Material: peripheral blood. The nucleotide sequence is TGTGCCAGCAGTCTTAGGGAAGGGGTCTATGGCTACACCTTC. The translation is CASSLREGVYGYTF.